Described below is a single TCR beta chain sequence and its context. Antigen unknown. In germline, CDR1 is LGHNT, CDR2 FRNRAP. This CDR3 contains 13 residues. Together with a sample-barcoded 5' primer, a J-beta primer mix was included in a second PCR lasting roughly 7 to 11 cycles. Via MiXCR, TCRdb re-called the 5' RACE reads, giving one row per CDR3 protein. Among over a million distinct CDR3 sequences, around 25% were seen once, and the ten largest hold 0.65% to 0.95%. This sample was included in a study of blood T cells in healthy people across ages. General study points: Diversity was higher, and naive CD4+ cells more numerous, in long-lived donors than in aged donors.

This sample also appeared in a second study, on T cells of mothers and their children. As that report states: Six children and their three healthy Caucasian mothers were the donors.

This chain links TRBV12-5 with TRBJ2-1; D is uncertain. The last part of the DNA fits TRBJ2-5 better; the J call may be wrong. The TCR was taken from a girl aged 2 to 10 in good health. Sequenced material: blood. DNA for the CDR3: TGTGCTAGTAGCTCATTTTGGAAAGACGGCCAGTACTTC. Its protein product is CASSSFWKDGQYF.